The rows below give T cell receptor beta chains drawn from one sample of a study of OX40 agonist ivuxolimab in advanced cancers. Sequencing was performed with immunoSEQ multiplex PCR; in TCRdb, only in-frame clones are kept and a portion is missing. This table holds tens of thousands of clones, 70% to 90% found once. This specimen consisted of CD4+ or CD8+ T cells sorted from blood, obtained in a trial of the OX40 agonist ivuxolimab. Receptors originate from an adult with an advanced solid tumor such as melanoma, head and neck, liver or kidney cancer. Both conserved end residues are part of each CDR3. Fields, in order: CDR3 DNA, CDR3 protein, J gene, V gene, clone size, D gene. D genes are given only for firm matches. Clone size is stated in some rows and not others, as once, few, many or a class when expanded.

CDR3nt: TGTGCCAGCAGCCTCCGGGACTACTACAATGAGCAGTTCTTC
CDR3aa: CASSLRDYYNEQFF
j_gene: TRBJ2-1
v_gene: TRBV7-9
abundance: NA
d_gene: TRBD2

CDR3nt: TGTGCCAGCAGCCCCGAGGGCCGGCAGCCCCAGCATTTT
CDR3aa: CASSPEGRQPQHF
j_gene: TRBJ1-5
v_gene: TRBV7-8
abundance: NA
d_gene: NA

CDR3nt: TGCGCCAGCAGCCCCGACGGGACTTATAATGAGCAGTTCTTC
CDR3aa: CASSPDGTYNEQFF
j_gene: TRBJ2-1
v_gene: TRBV4-1
abundance: NA
d_gene: NA

CDR3nt: TGTGCCAGCAGTGATGAGTGGGGGTTTGGCACTGAAGCTTTCTTT
CDR3aa: CASSDEWGFGTEAFF
j_gene: TRBJ1-1
v_gene: TRBV6-1
abundance: NA
d_gene: NA

CDR3nt: TGTGCCAGCAGCTTAGGACGGATGGGCAATCAGCCCCAGCATTTT
CDR3aa: CASSLGRMGNQPQHF
j_gene: TRBJ1-5
v_gene: TRBV7-9
abundance: NA
d_gene: NA

CDR3nt: TGTGCCAGTAGTTTCACGACTGAAGCTTTCTTT
CDR3aa: CASSFTTEAFF
j_gene: TRBJ1-1
v_gene: TRBV19
abundance: NA
d_gene: NA

CDR3nt: TGTGCCAGCACCCCGGGACTAGCGGGCACAGATACGCAGTATTTT
CDR3aa: CASTPGLAGTDTQYF
j_gene: TRBJ2-3
v_gene: TRBV6-5
abundance: NA
d_gene: TRBD2

CDR3nt: TGTGCCAGCAGTTTAGGCGGGATCTCCTACGAGCAGTACTTC
CDR3aa: CASSLGGISYEQYF
j_gene: TRBJ2-7
v_gene: TRBV28
abundance: NA
d_gene: NA

CDR3nt: TGTGCCAGCAGTGACGGACAGATTAACTATGGCTACACCTTC
CDR3aa: CASSDGQINYGYTF
j_gene: TRBJ1-2
v_gene: TRBV6-5
abundance: few
d_gene: NA

CDR3nt: TGTGCCAGCCGGGGTGGAAACACCATATATTTT
CDR3aa: CASRGGNTIYF
j_gene: TRBJ1-3
v_gene: TRBV5-8
abundance: NA
d_gene: NA

CDR3nt: TGCGCCAGCAGCCAAGAGGAGGCGGGAAACTACGAGCAGTACTTC
CDR3aa: CASSQEEAGNYEQYF
j_gene: TRBJ2-7
v_gene: TRBV4-1
abundance: NA
d_gene: NA

CDR3nt: TGTGCCAGCAGTTATACAGGGCCCAGCTCCTACGAGCAGTACTTC
CDR3aa: CASSYTGPSSYEQYF
j_gene: TRBJ2-7
v_gene: TRBV6-5
abundance: NA
d_gene: NA

CDR3nt: TGTGCCAGCAGCTTAGCTCTGGGCGGCGGGATTGAGCAGTTCTTC
CDR3aa: CASSLALGGGIEQFF
j_gene: TRBJ2-1
v_gene: TRBV7-2
abundance: NA
d_gene: NA

CDR3nt: TGTGCCAGCAGTGACTCGGACGGGTACAATGAGCAGTTCTTC
CDR3aa: CASSDSDGYNEQFF
j_gene: TRBJ2-1
v_gene: TRBV6-4
abundance: NA
d_gene: NA

CDR3nt: TGTGCCAGCAGCTCCCCCGAGGGACGGCTATACGAGCAGTACTTC
CDR3aa: CASSSPEGRLYEQYF
j_gene: TRBJ2-7
v_gene: TRBV13
abundance: once
d_gene: NA

CDR3nt: TGTGCCAGCAAGCGGGGGTCGTACGAGCAGTACTTC
CDR3aa: CASKRGSYEQYF
j_gene: TRBJ2-7
v_gene: TRBV2
abundance: NA
d_gene: TRBD2

CDR3nt: TGTGCCAGTGACCTCACCCCGGACGCAGCCCAAGAGACCCAGTACTTC
CDR3aa: CASDLTPDAAQETQYF
j_gene: TRBJ2-5
v_gene: TRBV19
abundance: NA
d_gene: NA

CDR3nt: TGTGCCAGCAGTTACTCACGCCGTCCCACAGATACGCAGTATTTT
CDR3aa: CASSYSRRPTDTQYF
j_gene: TRBJ2-3
v_gene: TRBV6-5
abundance: once
d_gene: NA

CDR3nt: TGTGCCAGCAGTTTTTCCGGGATCGACATTCAGTACTTC
CDR3aa: CASSFSGIDIQYF
j_gene: TRBJ2-4
v_gene: TRBV27
abundance: NA
d_gene: NA

CDR3nt: TGTGCCAGCAGCCCAGGGGGGTACAATGAGCAGTTCTTC
CDR3aa: CASSPGGYNEQFF
j_gene: TRBJ2-1
v_gene: TRBV27
abundance: NA
d_gene: NA

CDR3nt: TGTGCCAGCAGTTTATTCAAGACAGGGTTCTTCTATGGCTACACCTTC
CDR3aa: CASSLFKTGFFYGYTF
j_gene: TRBJ1-2
v_gene: TRBV27
abundance: NA
d_gene: TRBD1

CDR3nt: TGCGCCAGCAGTGAGACGAGACTAGCGGGAGATGAGCAGTTCTTC
CDR3aa: CASSETRLAGDEQFF
j_gene: TRBJ2-1
v_gene: TRBV10-1
abundance: NA
d_gene: TRBD2

CDR3nt: TGTGCCAGCAGCTCTTCGACAGGGGGCTTCACAGATACGCAGTATTTT
CDR3aa: CASSSSTGGFTDTQYF
j_gene: TRBJ2-3
v_gene: TRBV7-6
abundance: NA
d_gene: TRBD1

CDR3nt: TGTGCCATCAGTGATGGAGAGACTAGCGGGAGCTTCAACGAGCAGTACTTC
CDR3aa: CAISDGETSGSFNEQYF
j_gene: TRBJ2-7
v_gene: TRBV10-3
abundance: NA
d_gene: TRBD2

CDR3nt: TGTGCCAGCAGTTACACAGATACGCAGTATTTT
CDR3aa: CASSYTDTQYF
j_gene: TRBJ2-3
v_gene: TRBV7-2
abundance: NA
d_gene: NA

CDR3nt: TGTGCCAGCAGTTTAGGCTACAATGAGCAGTTCTTC
CDR3aa: CASSLGYNEQFF
j_gene: TRBJ2-1
v_gene: TRBV27
abundance: NA
d_gene: NA

CDR3nt: TGCGCCAGCAGGGAGCACAGTGGAGTGCAGCCCCAGCATTTT
CDR3aa: CASREHSGVQPQHF
j_gene: TRBJ1-5
v_gene: TRBV10-2
abundance: NA
d_gene: NA

CDR3nt: TGTGCCAGCAGTTTATACGTTCTTATCTATGGCTACACCTTC
CDR3aa: CASSLYVLIYGYTF
j_gene: TRBJ1-2
v_gene: TRBV27
abundance: NA
d_gene: NA

CDR3nt: TGTGCCAGCAGCCTCCGGGACAGGGACAATGAGCAGTTCTTC
CDR3aa: CASSLRDRDNEQFF
j_gene: TRBJ2-1
v_gene: TRBV13
abundance: NA
d_gene: TRBD1

CDR3nt: TGTGCCAGCAGCTTAGAAAATCGGGGGTCCTCCTACGAGCAGTACTTC
CDR3aa: CASSLENRGSSYEQYF
j_gene: TRBJ2-7
v_gene: TRBV11-2
abundance: NA
d_gene: NA

CDR3nt: TGTGCCAGCAGCTACCAAGCGGGCTTGGAGCAGTTCTTC
CDR3aa: CASSYQAGLEQFF
j_gene: TRBJ2-1
v_gene: TRBV11-2
abundance: once
d_gene: NA

CDR3nt: TGTGCCAGCAGTTTATACGGGAGAATTTCCTACGAGCAGTACTTC
CDR3aa: CASSLYGRISYEQYF
j_gene: TRBJ2-7
v_gene: TRBV27
abundance: NA
d_gene: NA

CDR3nt: TGTGCCAGCAGCTTGCAGTTGAACACTGAAGCTTTCTTT
CDR3aa: CASSLQLNTEAFF
j_gene: TRBJ1-1
v_gene: TRBV5-6
abundance: once
d_gene: NA

CDR3nt: TGTGCCAGCAGCTCTAGCGGACTTAACACCGGGGAGCTGTTTTTT
CDR3aa: CASSSSGLNTGELFF
j_gene: TRBJ2-2
v_gene: TRBV5-8
abundance: few
d_gene: TRBD2

CDR3nt: TGTGCCAGCAGCTTCGCGGACACCTACCAAGAGACCCAGTACTTC
CDR3aa: CASSFADTYQETQYF
j_gene: TRBJ2-5
v_gene: TRBV7-9
abundance: NA
d_gene: NA

CDR3nt: TGTGCCAGCGGGGCAGCGGTCCTCGGACCCAATGAGCAGTTCTTC
CDR3aa: CASGAAVLGPNEQFF
j_gene: TRBJ2-1
v_gene: TRBV6-5
abundance: NA
d_gene: NA

CDR3nt: TGTGCCAGCAGTTTAGGGCGAGATACGCAGTATTTT
CDR3aa: CASSLGRDTQYF
j_gene: TRBJ2-3
v_gene: TRBV27
abundance: NA
d_gene: NA

CDR3nt: TGTGCCAGCAGCCTAGAATGGGGGGCGAATGGCTACACCTTC
CDR3aa: CASSLEWGANGYTF
j_gene: TRBJ1-2
v_gene: TRBV6-5
abundance: NA
d_gene: NA

CDR3nt: TGTGCCGAAAAATGGGGGAGCTCCTACGAGCAGTACTTC
CDR3aa: CAEKWGSSYEQYF
j_gene: TRBJ2-7
v_gene: TRBV9
abundance: NA
d_gene: NA

CDR3nt: TGTGCCAGCAGTGAAGAACCCGCTAGCTTCGATGAGCAGTTCTTC
CDR3aa: CASSEEPASFDEQFF
j_gene: TRBJ2-1
v_gene: TRBV6-1
abundance: NA
d_gene: NA

CDR3nt: TGTGCCAGCAGCCCGGACAGGATACGAACGACCGGGGAGCTGTTTTTT
CDR3aa: CASSPDRIRTTGELFF
j_gene: TRBJ2-2
v_gene: TRBV7-8
abundance: NA
d_gene: TRBD1

CDR3nt: TGTGCCAGCAGCCAAGTTGGAAGCAGCTCCTACGAGCAGTACTTC
CDR3aa: CASSQVGSSSYEQYF
j_gene: TRBJ2-7
v_gene: TRBV14
abundance: NA
d_gene: NA

CDR3nt: TGTGCCAGCAGTTTATTCGGGGGCGGCCCCTACGAGCAGTACTTC
CDR3aa: CASSLFGGGPYEQYF
j_gene: TRBJ2-7
v_gene: TRBV27
abundance: NA
d_gene: NA

CDR3nt: TGTGCCAGCAGCTTATTGGGCGGGAGCGGGACAGATACGCAGTATTTT
CDR3aa: CASSLLGGSGTDTQYF
j_gene: TRBJ2-3
v_gene: TRBV11-3
abundance: NA
d_gene: TRBD2

CDR3nt: TGTGCCAGCAGCTTGCAGCAGGGACTAGGGAACACCGGGGAGCTGTTTTTT
CDR3aa: CASSLQQGLGNTGELFF
j_gene: TRBJ2-2
v_gene: TRBV5-6
abundance: NA
d_gene: TRBD2

CDR3nt: TGTGCCAGCAGTTTCAGACACACGAGGTCCACAGATACGCAGTATTTT
CDR3aa: CASSFRHTRSTDTQYF
j_gene: TRBJ2-3
v_gene: TRBV28
abundance: once
d_gene: NA

CDR3nt: TGCGCCAGCAGCATCCACGGACAGTACAATGAGCAGTTCTTC
CDR3aa: CASSIHGQYNEQFF
j_gene: TRBJ2-1
v_gene: TRBV5-1
abundance: NA
d_gene: NA

CDR3nt: TGTGCCAGCAGCTCCGGGACTAGCGGGAGGCGGGAGACCCAGTACTTC
CDR3aa: CASSSGTSGRRETQYF
j_gene: TRBJ2-5
v_gene: TRBV11-2
abundance: NA
d_gene: TRBD2

CDR3nt: TGTGCCAGCACCTTTGACCGGGACAGGGTGAACACTGAAGCTTTCTTT
CDR3aa: CASTFDRDRVNTEAFF
j_gene: TRBJ1-1
v_gene: TRBV11-2
abundance: NA
d_gene: TRBD1

CDR3nt: TGCGCCAGCTCACAGGACAAAAGAGGGGTAGGAGATACGCAGTATTTT
CDR3aa: CASSQDKRGVGDTQYF
j_gene: TRBJ2-3
v_gene: TRBV10-1
abundance: NA
d_gene: NA

CDR3nt: TGTGCCAGCAGCTCCCCTACGGCGGGGTACAATGAGCAGTTCTTC
CDR3aa: CASSSPTAGYNEQFF
j_gene: TRBJ2-1
v_gene: TRBV13
abundance: NA
d_gene: NA

CDR3nt: TGTGCCAGCAGCTTTGGCTCGCCCGGGACACCGGTAGATCCGGCCAAAAACATTCAGTACTTC
CDR3aa: CASSFGSPGTPVDPAKNIQYF
j_gene: TRBJ2-4
v_gene: TRBV7-3
abundance: NA
d_gene: NA

CDR3nt: TGTGCCAGCAGCTCGAACAGATTAACCGGGACAGGGACCTACGAGCAGTACTTC
CDR3aa: CASSSNRLTGTGTYEQYF
j_gene: TRBJ2-7
v_gene: TRBV7-9
abundance: once
d_gene: TRBD1

CDR3nt: TGTGCCAGCACTTGGCAGTTCTCCTACAATGAGCAGTTCTTC
CDR3aa: CASTWQFSYNEQFF
j_gene: TRBJ2-1
v_gene: TRBV28
abundance: NA
d_gene: NA

CDR3nt: TGCGCCAGCAGCCCTTGGGCTAGCGGGAGCTCCTACAATGAGCAGTTCTTC
CDR3aa: CASSPWASGSSYNEQFF
j_gene: TRBJ2-1
v_gene: TRBV5-1
abundance: NA
d_gene: TRBD2

CDR3nt: TGTGCCAGCAGTTTCTCCGACAGGGTGGGCAATCAGCCCCAGCATTTT
CDR3aa: CASSFSDRVGNQPQHF
j_gene: TRBJ1-5
v_gene: TRBV28
abundance: NA
d_gene: TRBD1

CDR3nt: TGTGCCTGGAGTGTACAAGTCAACACTGAAGCTTTCTTT
CDR3aa: CAWSVQVNTEAFF
j_gene: TRBJ1-1
v_gene: TRBV30
abundance: NA
d_gene: NA

CDR3nt: TGTGCCAGCAGCCAGCGGGTAACCTACAATGAGCAGTTCTTC
CDR3aa: CASSQRVTYNEQFF
j_gene: TRBJ2-1
v_gene: TRBV7-2
abundance: NA
d_gene: NA

CDR3nt: TGTGCCAGCAGTGATGAGGTTTACGAGCAGTACTTC
CDR3aa: CASSDEVYEQYF
j_gene: TRBJ2-7
v_gene: TRBV6-1
abundance: NA
d_gene: NA

CDR3nt: TGTGCCAGCAGCGCAGGGACTAGCGGAGCCTACGAGCAGTACTTC
CDR3aa: CASSAGTSGAYEQYF
j_gene: TRBJ2-7
v_gene: TRBV9
abundance: NA
d_gene: TRBD2